Listed below are T cell receptor beta chains from one sample, sequenced in a study of cytomegalovirus exposure and HLA in healthy donors. Measured with immunoSEQ multiplex PCR; TCRdb has only the in-frame clones, and not every one. Among around 130,000 clones listed, roughly 85% were seen once. Material for sequencing was PBMCs. The receptors derive from a woman in her 30s in good health and CMV-seropositive. Both conserved end residues are part of each CDR3. D genes are given only for firm matches. Where a row states a size, it is once, few, many or the class of an expanded clone; other rows omit it.

V,J,D,size,CDR3,DNA
TRBV6-1,TRBJ1-2,-,-,CASSVSPGDGYTF,TGTGCCAGCAGCGTCAGCCCAGGGGATGGCTACACCTTC
TRBV5-1,TRBJ2-2,-,-,CASSLLGQNTGELFF,TGCGCCAGCAGCTTGCTGGGGCAAAACACCGGGGAGCTGTTTTTT
TRBV2,TRBJ2-3,-,-,CASSDLPGRDTQYF,TGTGCCAGCAGTGATCTCCCCGGTAGAGATACGCAGTATTTT
TRBV15,TRBJ2-7,TRBD1,-,CATSRGQGAEQYF,TGTGCCACCAGCAGAGGACAGGGGGCCGAGCAGTACTTC
TRBV5-8,TRBJ1-3,-,few,CAGGEVLGNTIYF,TGTGCCGGAGGGGAAGTCCTCGGAAACACCATATATTTT
TRBV7-9,TRBJ1-1,TRBD1,once,CASSLGTGYTEAFF,TGTGCCAGCAGCTTAGGGACAGGGTACACTGAAGCTTTCTTT
TRBV4-2,TRBJ2-1,-,-,CASSQAEGREQFF,TGTGCCAGCAGCCAAGCGGAGGGTCGTGAGCAGTTCTTC
TRBV7-9,TRBJ1-1,TRBD1,-,CASSLAGAGGRTEAFF,TGTGCCAGCAGCTTAGCTGGGGCAGGGGGACGGACTGAAGCTTTCTTT
TRBV7-9,TRBJ1-2,-,once,CSSSFEQQGYGYTF,TGTTCCAGCAGCTTTGAACAACAGGGTTATGGCTACACCTTC
TRBV7-2,TRBJ2-5,-,-,CASSLGGTGTQYF,TGTGCCAGCAGCTTAGGGGGCACGGGGACCCAGTACTTC
TRBV7-3,TRBJ2-7,TRBD1,few,CASSLTGTGVRNEQYF,TGTGCCAGCAGCTTAACGGGGACAGGGGTGCGCAACGAGCAGTACTTC
TRBV2,TRBJ2-1,TRBD2,-,CASSRTSGGTYDNEQFF,TGTGCCAGCAGTAGGACTAGCGGGGGGACTTACGACAATGAGCAGTTCTTC
TRBV5-4,TRBJ2-5,TRBD1,-,CASSLAKGAGIRADQETQYF,TGTGCCAGCAGCTTGGCAAAGGGGGCAGGGATCAGGGCGGACCAAGAGACCCAGTACTTC
TRBV5-1,TRBJ2-2,TRBD1,-,CASSFGTGRSGELFF,TGCGCCAGCAGCTTCGGGACAGGTCGCAGCGGGGAGCTGTTTTTT
TRBV10-1,TRBJ2-1,TRBD2,-,CASSEASGINEQFF,TGCGCCAGCAGTGAGGCTAGCGGGATCAATGAGCAGTTCTTC
TRBV5-1,TRBJ2-7,-,-,CASSLVTGRSSYEQYF,TGCGCCAGCAGCTTGGTAACAGGGAGAAGCTCCTACGAGCAGTACTTC
TRBV6-5,TRBJ2-7,TRBD1,-,CASRPGDRSYEQYF,TGTGCCAGCAGGCCCGGGGACAGGAGCTACGAGCAGTACTTC
TRBV28,TRBJ1-2,-,-,CASSVTGHYRGYTF,TGTGCCAGCAGTGTCACAGGGCACTATCGGGGCTACACCTTC
TRBV9,TRBJ2-7,TRBD2,-,CASSVDSGTFYEQYF,TGTGCCAGCAGCGTAGATAGCGGGACGTTTTACGAGCAGTACTTC
TRBV7-7,TRBJ2-5,TRBD2,once,CASSLGRNSGGETQYF,TGTGCCAGCAGCTTAGGGCGAAATAGCGGGGGAGAGACCCAGTACTTC
TRBV10-2,TRBJ1-1,-,-,CASSGTPNTEAFF,TGCGCCAGTTCCGGGACACCTAACACTGAAGCTTTCTTT
TRBV7-3,TRBJ2-5,-,-,CASSLRFGERETQYF,TGTGCCAGCAGCTTAAGATTTGGGGAGAGGGAGACCCAGTACTTC
TRBV11-3,TRBJ2-2,-,-,CASSFGTANTGELFF,TGTGCCAGCAGCTTCGGGACTGCGAACACCGGGGAGCTGTTTTTT
TRBV30,TRBJ1-2,-,-,CAWTETGPNYGYTF,TGTGCCTGGACAGAAACAGGGCCTAACTATGGCTACACCTTC
TRBV2,TRBJ2-6,-,-,CASRTVSGANVLTF,TGTGCCAGCCGGACAGTCTCTGGGGCCAACGTCCTGACTTTC
TRBV4-1,TRBJ2-3,TRBD2,-,CASSQGLAGELDTQYF,TGCGCCAGCAGCCAAGGACTAGCGGGGGAGTTGGATACGCAGTATTTT
TRBV4-1,TRBJ1-4,TRBD1,few,CASSQEGTGTNEKLFF,TGCGCCAGCAGCCAAGAAGGGACAGGGACTAATGAAAAACTGTTTTTT
TRBV2,TRBJ1-4,TRBD1,-,CASSPDRGGEKLFF,TGTGCCAGCAGTCCGGACAGGGGAGGGGAAAAACTGTTTTTT
TRBV9,TRBJ1-1,-,-,CASSVGRNTEAFF,TGTGCCAGCAGCGTGGGGCGGAACACTGAAGCTTTCTTT
TRBV6-6,TRBJ2-1,-,-,CAGRRGISEQFF,TGTGCCGGCCGCAGGGGAATCAGTGAGCAGTTCTTC
TRBV19,TRBJ2-7,-,once,CASSSQGAGSYEQYF,TGTGCCAGTAGTTCCCAAGGGGCAGGATCCTACGAGCAGTACTTC
TRBV7-9,TRBJ1-4,-,-,CASSFRDTDEKLFF,TGTGCCAGCAGCTTCCGGGACACCGATGAAAAACTGTTTTTT
TRBV4-1,TRBJ1-1,TRBD1,-,CASSQAPRGTGPNTEAFF,TGCGCCAGCAGCCAAGCCCCCCGCGGGACAGGGCCGAACACTGAAGCTTTCTTT